The T cell receptor (beta chain) under discussion was sequenced for a study of blood T cell repertoires in COVID-19. Study as a whole: Spain, Italy and the United States supplied samples that represented acute and convalescent COVID-19. PBMCs, B-cell-depleted T cells, or T cells were the source of the cDNA or gDNA that made up the material.

The V end was cut by 1 base, the J end by 2 bases, with 15 bases between. Germline-derived CDR1 and CDR2 are LGHDT and YNNKEL (reference sequence). CDR3 size: 17 residues. Method: immunoSEQ multiplex PCR; TCRdb's copy keeps in-frame clones and lacks some. The sample shows around 190,000 clones, roughly 77% of them seen only once. The chain links TRBV3-1 (or the pseudogene TRBV3-2) to TRBJ2-1; weak D call: TRBD1 (6 bases). Sequenced: peripheral blood. The receptor comes from a woman aged 35 to 49 with COVID-19, enrolled during active disease. The CDR3 loop is CASSQGVGQDAYNEQFF. CDR3 sequence (DNA): TGTGCCAGCAGCCAAGGAGTGGGACAAGATGCCTACAATGAGCAGTTCTTC.